This TCR beta chain derives from a study of brain metastases from non-small cell lung cancer. The CDR3 length is 14 residues. V dropped 0 bases and J dropped 5; count of bases not matched to a gene: 4. Germline V gives CDR1 SGHNT, CDR2 YYREEE (reference sequence). Findings and caveats of the study: Metastases had sparse T cells but largely shared repertoires with primaries. Brain metastases had lower T-cell infiltration than primary tumors.

A remark on this clone: Its antigen remains unknown.

Profiled with immunoSEQ multiplex PCR; TCRdb holds only in-frame clones, not every one. The table includes 1,500 to 2,000 clones, more than 90% detected once. J is TRBJ2-5 and V is TRBV5-4; TRBD1 matches at 7 bases. This receptor was obtained from a donor aged 40 or over with non-small cell lung cancer. The material sequenced was tissue from a brain metastasis. The CDR3 spells CASSLEGAWETQYF. In nucleotides, the CDR3 is TGTGCCAGCAGCTTGGAGGGGGCTTGGGAGACCCAGTACTTC.